This T cell receptor beta chain derives from a study of early T cells in non-severe SARS-CoV-2 infection. About the study: The input, bulk RNA from unsorted whole blood, was sequenced, and chains were unpaired. Study-wide results and caveats: Matching results from VDJdb favored anti-spike CD8 responses, leaving private and CD4 specificities undetected.

Researchers tagged individual cDNA molecules with unique molecular identifiers. TCRdb analysed the 5' RACE reads with MiXCR anew, one entry per CDR3 protein. Of fewer than 60,000 distinct CDR3 sequences listed, roughly 10% are singletons. This CDR3 region has 15 residues. Per the germline V gene, CDR1 is SGHNT and CDR2 is YYREEE (reference sequence). Trimming took off 0 bases at V and 0 bases at J, with 10 bases between the two ends. There are a few counts of this clonotype. Its antigen is unidentified. This TCR derives from an adult who was a healthcare worker with PCR-confirmed SARS-CoV-2 infection or an uninfected control (not recorded which). The rearrangement links TRBV5-4 to TRBJ2-7; D gene ambiguous. Source material: whole blood. CDR3 sequence reads: CASSLGAKSSYEQYF. The CDR3 DNA reads TGTGCCAGCAGCTTGGGGGCCAAGAGCTCCTACGAGCAGTACTTC. The full variable domain, in which reference TRBV5-4 and TRBJ2-7 provide the parts outside the CDR3, is ETGVTQSPTHLIKTRGQQVTLRCSSQSGHNTVSWYQQALGQGPQFIFQYYREEENGRGNFPPRFSGLQFPNYSSELNVNALELDDSALYLCASSLGAKSSYEQYFGPGTRLTVT.